These 23 T cell receptor beta chains were all obtained from the same sample, sequenced in a study of blood T cell repertoires in COVID-19. Sequenced by immunoSEQ multiplex PCR; TCRdb stores in-frame clones only, minus some. Found here are 300,000 or so clones, less than 90% of them singletons; the top ten hold over 0.8%. Sequences were obtained from PBMCs or T cells enriched from blood (not recorded which). Receptor source: a young woman who had recovered from COVID-19.

The CDR3 DNA reads TGTGCCAGCTCGGCCGCGGGCTCACCCCTCCACTTT. It specifies CASSAAGSPLHF. This sequence joins TRBV6-5 and TRBJ1-6; no definite D call. Germline V gives CDR1 MNHEY, CDR2 SVGAGI. V was trimmed by 8 bases and J by 10 bases, leaving 12 bases between them. The CDR3 loop spans 12 amino acids.

The chain has TRBV2 and TRBJ2-5, with a tentative D call TRBD2 (5 bases). Germline assignment: CDR1 SNHLY and CDR2 FYNNEI. The CDR3 is made up of 15 amino acids. With 5 bases removed from V and 2 bases from J, the gap between germline ends came to 15 bases. Here the CDR3 reads CASSPPGIGQETQYF. In DNA form, the CDR3 reads TGTGCCAGCAGTCCGCCGGGAATAGGACAAGAGACCCAGTACTTC. The full variable domain, in which reference TRBV2 and TRBJ2-5 provide the parts outside the CDR3, is EPEVTQTPSHQVTQMGQEVILRCVPISNHLYFYWYRQILGQKVEFLVSFYNNEISEKSEIFDDQFSVERPDGSNFTLKIRSTKLEDSAMYFCASSPPGIGQETQYFGPGTRLLVL.

V and J are TRBV19 and TRBJ2-7; tentative D call: TRBD1 (6 bases). V was cut by 3 bases and J by 3 bases, with 15 bases left in between. CDR3 length: 15 amino acids. Germline CDR1 reads LNHDA; CDR2 reads SQIVND (reference sequence). The CDR3 is CASSMTGQARYEQYF. The CDR3 DNA reads as TGTGCCAGTAGTATGACAGGCCAAGCTCGCTACGAGCAGTACTTC.

The chain is built from TRBV6-5 and TRBJ1-1; tentatively, D is TRBD1 (6 bases). The V and J ends lost 6 bases and 1 base respectively, with 9 bases between them. Germline CDR1 reads MNHEY; CDR2 reads SVGAGI. The CDR3 has 13 residues. The DNA of the CDR3 is TGTGCCAGCAGGACACAGGGGAACACTGAAGCTTTCTTT. It encodes CASRTQGNTEAFF.

This chain uses TRBV10-3 with TRBJ1-1, with D possibly being TRBD1 (6 bases). The V gene's germline CDR1 is ENHRY and CDR2 SYGVKD. The CDR3 has 12 residues. V was trimmed by 5 bases and J by 3 bases, leaving 7 bases between them. CDR3 sequence (DNA): TGTGCCATCAGTCAGGGGTACACTGAAGCTTTCTTT. Its protein is CAISQGYTEAFF.

The chain combines TRBV7-9 with TRBJ2-5, with 7 bases matching TRBD2. The length of the CDR3 is 17 residues. V trimming: 0 bases; J trimming: 5 bases; junction bases outside the gene matches: 12. CDR1 and CDR2 (germline): SEHNR, FQNEAQ (reference sequence). CDR3 region: CASSLADSGLVAETQYF. DNA for the CDR3: TGTGCCAGCAGCTTAGCGGATTCCGGACTAGTGGCGGAGACCCAGTACTTC.

The chain is built from TRBV13 and TRBJ1-3; D is unclear. V was cut by 8 bases and J by 0 bases, with 5 bases left in between. The CDR3 is 12 amino acids. Germline V lookup: CDR1 PRHDT, CDR2 FYEKMQ (reference sequence). The CDR3 here is CASGPSGNTIYF. The CDR3 DNA follows: TGTGCCAGCGGGCCCTCTGGAAACACCATATATTTT.

This chain connects TRBV11-2 to TRBJ1-2; a possible D gene is TRBD1 (5 bases). Germline V lookup: CDR1 SGHAT, CDR2 FQNNGV. This CDR3 is 15 amino acids long. V lost 0 bases and J 6 bases, leaving 14 bases between the germline ends. The CDR3 here is CASSLESTVGNGYTF. The CDR3 DNA is TGTGCCAGCAGCTTAGAGTCGACAGTCGGTAATGGCTACACCTTC.

The chain couples TRBV4-1 to TRBJ2-7; D call uncertain. The CDR3 totals 16 residues. V gave up 2 bases and J gave up 1 base, with 15 bases separating them. CDR1 is MGHRA and CDR2 is YSYEKL in the germline V gene. This CDR3 is CASSQNPRTPSYEQYF. The CDR3 DNA reads TGCGCCAGCAGCCAAAATCCTCGTACTCCATCCTACGAGCAGTACTTC.

The V and J genes are TRBV3-1 (or the pseudogene TRBV3-2) and TRBJ2-7, with D maybe TRBD1 (5 bases). From germline, CDR1 is LGHDT and CDR2 YNNKEL (reference sequence). V lost 4 bases to trimming and J lost 5 bases, with 12 bases between them. The CDR3 length is 13 residues. CDR3 DNA: TGTGCCAGCAGCCCTCAGGGTCCCCACGAGCAGTACTTC. Its protein is CASSPQGPHEQYF.

This chain links TRBV6-1 with TRBJ1-2, with unresolved D. The ends were cut back, 1 base at V and 8 bases at J, with 11 bases in the middle. The CDR3 is 13 residues long. Germline V gene data show CDR1 as MNHNS and CDR2 as SASEGT. DNA for the CDR3: TGTGCCAGCAGTGAAGAATTCGTGGGCGGCTACACCTTC. This sequence encodes CASSEEFVGGYTF.

The chain has TRBV5-4 and TRBJ1-2; possibly TRBD1 for D (5 bases). Trimming left V 4 bases short and J 4 bases short, with 14 bases between. The CDR3 runs to 14 residues. In germline, CDR1 is SGHNT, CDR2 YYREEE (reference sequence). DNA for the CDR3: TGTGCCAGCAGCGGGGGGGGTACTCTCTATGGCTACACCTTC. Encoded protein: CASSGGGTLYGYTF.

The chain employs TRBV9 and TRBJ2-7; 7 bases fit TRBD2. From germline, CDR1 is SGDLS and CDR2 YYNGEE. The CDR3 has 15 amino acids. V dropped 4 bases and J dropped 6; count of bases not matched to a gene: 13. The CDR3 sequence is CASSPKGRALGEQYF. The CDR3 DNA follows: TGTGCCAGCAGCCCTAAGGGGAGGGCATTGGGCGAGCAGTACTTC. Full variable domain (remainder filled in from reference TRBV9 and TRBJ2-7): DSGVTQTPKHLITATGQRVTLRCSPRSGDLSVYWYQQSLDQGLQFLIQYYNGEERAKGNILERFSAQQFPDLHSELNLSSLELGDSALYFCASSPKGRALGEQYFGPGTRLTVT.

V is TRBV24-1 and J is TRBJ2-1; 8 nucleotides match TRBD2. The CDR3 runs 14 residues. Trimming at V came to 5 bases and at J to 7 bases, leaving 6 bases not matched to a gene. Germline loops: CDR1 KGHDR, CDR2 SFDVKD. CDR3 DNA: TGTGCCACCAGTGCCTCGGGGGGGAGGAATGAGCAGTTCTTC. It specifies CATSASGGRNEQFF.

The chain joins TRBV19 to TRBJ1-2; possibly TRBD1 for D (6 bases). CDR3 size: 15 residues. The V gene lost 6 bases and the J gene lost 8 bases, with 22 bases spanning the gap. Looked up from germline, CDR1 is LNHDA and CDR2 is SQIVND (reference sequence). CDR3 sequence: CASRAHQSYREGYTF. The DNA of the CDR3 is TGTGCCAGTAGAGCGCACCAATCTTACAGGGAAGGCTACACCTTC.

This chain joins TRBV6-1 and TRBJ2-7, with D perhaps matching TRBD2 (7 bases). Germline V gives CDR1 MNHNS, CDR2 SASEGT. The V end was cut by 1 base, the J end by 3 bases, with 13 bases between. CDR3 length: 15 residues. The CDR3 protein is CASSEGRGGVYEQYF. DNA of the CDR3: TGTGCCAGCAGTGAAGGTAGGGGGGGTGTCTACGAGCAGTACTTC.

In this sample, this clone turned up once. The chain uses TRBV18 and TRBJ1-2; TRBD1 matches 11 bases. V dropped 3 bases and J dropped 3; count of bases not matched to a gene: 3. CDR3 length: 15 amino acids. Germline CDR1 KGHSH, CDR2 LQKENI. The CDR3 DNA sequence: TGTGCCAGCTCACCTTCGGGACAGGGGGACTATGGCTACACCTTC. It yields the protein CASSPSGQGDYGYTF.

V and J are TRBV2 and TRBJ1-4; TRBD1 might be the D (5 bases). The V gene lost 2 bases and the J gene lost 0 bases, with 10 bases spanning the gap. From germline, CDR1 is SNHLY and CDR2 FYNNEI. The CDR3 loop spans 16 amino acids. The CDR3 coding sequence is TGTGCCAGCAGTGAACCGACAGTTACAACTAATGAAAAACTGTTTTTT. Translated, it gives CASSEPTVTTNEKLFF.

J is TRBJ1-5 and V is TRBV19; perhaps TRBD1 as D (5 bases). CDR1 and CDR2 from the germline V gene are LNHDA and SQIVND (reference sequence). The CDR3 runs 15 residues. Deletions cut 8 bases from V and 5 bases from J, with 19 bases between. The CDR3 protein is CASGRTTKADQPQHF. The CDR3 DNA is TGTGCCAGTGGGAGGACAACTAAAGCGGATCAGCCCCAGCATTTT.

The J gene is TRBJ1-6, the V gene TRBV10-2; D unclear. The CDR3 spans 15 residues. Deletions cut 1 base from V and 5 bases from J, with 9 bases between. The germline V gene has CDR1 WSHSY and CDR2 SAAADI. This CDR3 reads CASSEYGQDNSPLHF. DNA of the CDR3: TGCGCCAGCAGTGAGTATGGGCAGGATAATTCACCCCTCCACTTT.

The genes are TRBV7-8 and TRBJ2-7; tentative D call: TRBD1 (6 bases). The V end lost 2 bases, the J end lost 3 bases, and 11 bases lay between the germline ends. CDR3 length equals 14 residues. Per germline, CDR1 SGHVS and CDR2 FQNEAQ. The CDR3 DNA sequence: TGTGCCAGCAGCTTAAACAGGGAATACTACGAGCAGTACTTC. Translated: CASSLNREYYEQYF.

This clone was seen only a few times. The chain recombines TRBV7-9 with TRBJ1-2, with D possibly matching TRBD1 (6 bases). CDR1 and CDR2 from the germline V gene are SEHNR and FQNEAQ (reference sequence). V gave up 4 bases and J gave up 4 bases, with 22 bases separating them. The length of the CDR3 is 17 residues. The CDR3 nucleotides read TGTGCCAGCAGCTCCTCCCATACAGGGCCCCGGGGCTATGGCTACACCTTC. Translating it yields CASSSSHTGPRGYGYTF.

The chain has TRBV3-1 (or the pseudogene TRBV3-2) and TRBJ2-2; D unclear. This CDR3 comprises 13 residues. Per the germline V gene, CDR1 is LGHDT and CDR2 is YNNKEL (reference sequence). V was shortened by 2 bases and J by 9 bases, with 10 bases between the two germline ends. CDR3 bases: TGTGCCAGCAGCCAACTCGGTACCCGGGAGCTGTTTTTT. This gives the protein CASSQLGTRELFF.